This TCR beta chain was obtained from a study of blood T cell repertoires in COVID-19. Study-wide context: Spain, Italy and the United States supplied samples that represented acute and convalescent COVID-19. PBMCs, B-cell-depleted T cells, or T cells were the source of the cDNA or gDNA that made up the material.

The assay was immunoSEQ multiplex PCR, and TCRdb's table has in-frame clones only and misses some. In the table there are roughly 190,000 clones, roughly four fifths of which are singletons. Trimming pared 4 bases from V and 0 bases from J, leaving 10 bases between. CDR3 length equals 15 residues. CDR1 is SGHRS, CDR2 YFSETQ, per germline. This sequence originates from a man in his forties who had recovered from COVID-19. The sample consisted of PBMCs or T cells enriched from blood (not recorded which). The genes are TRBV5-1 and TRBJ1-4; D is ambiguous. The DNA of the CDR3 is TGCGCCAGCAGCCGCAGTGGAGCAACTAATGAAAAACTGTTTTTT. Encoded protein: CASSRSGATNEKLFF.